Below, 5 T cell receptor beta chains from the same sample are listed, as sequenced in a study of vaccination and CD4 T cells after COVID-19. The Oncomine TCR Beta short-read assay generated sequence data from the DNA of cultured CD4+ T cells. One entry per CDR3 protein results from TCRdb running MiXCR on the PCR reads. The sample carries over 20,000 distinct CDR3 sequences, roughly 42% recorded once. Antigens of these TCRs are unknown. As to treatment: roughly 11-day PBMC culture with coronavirus spike peptide pools or control peptides (ViraFEST assay). The specimen was CD4+ T cells from blood, cultured in vitro. All receptors derive from a human donor who had recovered from COVID-19.

The gene calls are TRBV5-4 and TRBJ1-1; perhaps TRBD1 as D (5 bases). Germline CDR1 and CDR2: SGHNT and YYREEE (reference sequence). CDR3 length: 15 residues. Trimming removed 4 bases from V and 0 bases from J, with 13 bases in between. CDR3 region: CASSPPRQLNTEAFF. CDR3 bases: TGTGCCAGCAGCCCCCCTAGACAGTTGAACACTGAAGCTTTCTTT.

The table lists this clonotype with a count of one. This chain uses TRBV7-9 with TRBJ2-3; D is perhaps TRBD2 (5 bases). V lost 2 bases, J lost 4 bases, and 7 bases lay in between. This CDR3 region has 13 residues. The germline gives CDR1 SEHNR, CDR2 FQNEAQ (reference sequence). The CDR3 here is CASSLTLADTQYF. The DNA of the CDR3 is TGTGCCAGCAGCTTAACACTAGCAGATACGCAGTATTTT.

For this clonotype: The CDR3 end shows no conserved phenylalanine or tryptophan, and so a read error is likely. The gene calls are TRBV10-2 and TRBJ2-3; D unresolved. CDR3 length equals 15 residues. Looked up from germline, CDR1 is WSHSY and CDR2 is SAAADI. The ends were cut back, 0 bases at V and 2 bases at J, with 9 bases in the middle. This CDR3 reads CASSESFGNTDTQYV. The DNA of the CDR3 is TGCGCCAGCAGTGAGTCATTCGGAAACACAGATACGCAGTATGTT.

This clonotype has only a few counts. J is TRBJ1-2 and V is TRBV6-1; 7 bases align to TRBD1. This CDR3 spans 12 amino acids. CDR1 and CDR2 from the germline V gene are MNHNS and SASEGT. V was pared by 9 bases and J by 7 bases, with 8 bases of the junction left unmatched. CDR3 sequence (DNA): TGTGCCAGTACAGGGGATCATAGTGGCTACACCTTC. Its protein is CASTGDHSGYTF.

This clonotype has only one observation. The gene calls are TRBV25-1 and TRBJ2-5, with D possibly matching TRBD2 (6 bases). CDR1 is MGHDK, CDR2 SYGVNS, per germline. This CDR3 comprises 15 residues. The V gene lost 1 base and the J gene lost 0 bases, with 9 bases spanning the gap. This CDR3 is CASSEWGGNQETQYF. In DNA, the CDR3 is TGTGCCAGCAGTGAATGGGGAGGAAACCAAGAGACCCAGTACTTC.